These 20 T cell receptor beta chains originate from one sample sequenced in a study of T cell responses to AZD1222 COVID-19 vaccine. Profiling relied on immunoSEQ multiplex PCR, and the TCRdb table lists in-frame clones only, not all of them. The sample has 140,000 or so clones, approximately 90% seen once. The starting material was peripheral blood, obtained 28 days after the second AZD1222 dose. These receptors originate from an adult who received the AZD1222 COVID-19 vaccine.

The J gene is TRBJ1-5, the V gene TRBV10-2, with a weak D call TRBD1 (6 bases). Germline CDR1 reads WSHSY; CDR2 reads SAAADI. The CDR3 sequence is 13 residues long. V was trimmed by 4 bases and J by 4 bases, leaving 8 bases between them. The CDR3 here is CASSAQGNQPQHF. CDR3 in DNA: TGCGCCAGCAGTGCCCAGGGGAATCAGCCCCAGCATTTT.

CDR3: CASSLAVGDEQFF. CDR3 coding DNA: TGTGCCAGCAGTCTAGCGGTGGGGGATGAGCAGTTCTTC. V and J are TRBV6-5 and TRBJ2-1; TRBD2 aligns across 7 bases. Germline trimming cut 5 bases from V and 8 bases from J; bases unmatched to any gene: 6. CDR3 length: 13 amino acids. The germline CDR1 and CDR2 sequences are MNHEY and SVGAGI.

The chain couples TRBV10-3 to TRBJ1-5, with D uncertain. This CDR3 is 15 amino acids long. The ends were cut back, 10 bases at V and 5 bases at J, with 21 bases in the middle. Per the germline V gene, CDR1 is ENHRY and CDR2 is SYGVKD. In DNA, the CDR3 is TGTGCCACAAAAAGGACCCCTCAGGCCGATCAGCCCCAGCATTTT. As protein: CATKRTPQADQPQHF.

V usage is TRBV28 and J usage is TRBJ1-1; tentatively, D is TRBD1 (6 bases). CDR1 is MDHEN and CDR2 is SYDVKM in the germline V gene. V was pared by 5 bases and J by 3 bases, with 16 bases between. CDR3 size: 15 residues. The CDR3: CASSGGARGYTEAFF. The CDR3 nucleotides are TGTGCCAGCAGTGGGGGGGCCCGCGGCTACACTGAAGCTTTCTTT. The full variable domain, with the rest looked up from reference TRBV28 and TRBJ1-1, is DVKVTQSSRYLVKRTGEKVFLECVQDMDHENMFWYRQDPGLGLRLIYFSYDVKMKEKGDIPEGYSVSREKKERFSLILESASTNQTSMYLCASSGGARGYTEAFFGQGTRLTVV.

The chain joins TRBV4-1 to TRBJ2-2, with no clear D. The germline gives CDR1 MGHRA, CDR2 YSYEKL. Trimming shortened V by 0 bases and J by 10 bases, and 12 bases separated the two germline ends. The CDR3 consists of 14 residues. The CDR3 here is CASSQESGPVELFF. DNA for the CDR3: TGCGCCAGCAGCCAAGAAAGTGGACCCGTGGAGCTGTTTTTT.

This clone was observed once. The chain links TRBV4-1 to TRBJ2-1, with 7 bases matching TRBD1. The germline V gene has CDR1 MGHRA and CDR2 YSYEKL. This CDR3 has 14 residues. V shed 7 bases, J shed 7 bases, and the junction held 10 bases outside the gene matches. The CDR3 DNA reads TGCGCCAGCAAGGGGCAACAGGGGATTAATGAGCAGTTCTTC. It specifies CASKGQQGINEQFF.

The chain couples TRBV30 to TRBJ1-5; no firm D call. There are 12 residues in the CDR3. CDR1 and CDR2 from the germline V gene are GTSNPN and SVGIG (reference sequence). The V end was cut by 1 base, the J end by 6 bases, with 7 bases between. The CDR3, as DNA: TGTGCCTGGAGTGATTTTGGTCAGCCCCAGCATTTT. It is translated as CAWSDFGQPQHF.

V gene TRBV18 combines with J gene TRBJ2-7, with 12 nucleotides matching TRBD1. CDR1 is KGHSH and CDR2 is LQKENI in the germline V gene. The J segment lost 4 bases and the V segment lost 0 bases, leaving 1 base of the junction unmatched. This CDR3 is 15 amino acids long. The DNA of the CDR3 is TGTGCCAGCTCACCACCGGGACAGGGGGCTTACGAGCAGTACTTC. It yields the protein CASSPPGQGAYEQYF. Full variable domain (remainder filled in from reference TRBV18 and TRBJ2-7): NAGVMQNPRHLVRRRGQEARLRCSPMKGHSHVYWYRQLPEEGLKFMVYLQKENIIDESGMPKERFSAEFPKEGPSILRIQQVVRGDSAAYFCASSPPGQGAYEQYFGPGTRLTVT.

This chain joins TRBV19 and TRBJ1-2; perhaps TRBD1 as D (6 bases). CDR1 and CDR2 from the germline V gene are LNHDA and SQIVND (reference sequence). This CDR3 has 16 amino acids. With 8 bases removed from V and 2 bases from J, the gap between germline ends came to 21 bases. For the CDR3, the DNA is TGTGCCAGTTTGGAGGGGGATTTAGAATACAACTATGGCTACACCTTC. Translation: CASLEGDLEYNYGYTF.

The chain has TRBV10-3 and TRBJ1-2; 8 nucleotides agree with TRBD1. CDR3 size: 16 residues. J was trimmed by 2 bases and V by 7 bases; bases with no gene match: 12. Germline V gene sequence: CDR1 ENHRY, CDR2 SYGVKD. CDR3: CAITEISGGVNYGYTF. The DNA for the CDR3 is TGTGCCATCACCGAGATTTCAGGGGGCGTGAACTATGGCTACACCTTC.

The chain links TRBV28 to TRBJ1-4; D is perhaps TRBD1 (5 bases). Trimming took 5 bases from V and 0 from J, leaving 13 bases between them. Germline assignment: CDR1 MDHEN and CDR2 SYDVKM. The CDR3 runs 16 residues. CDR3 DNA sequence: TGTGCCAGCAGTCGACCGGGACTTTCAACTAATGAAAAACTGTTTTTT. Encoded protein: CASSRPGLSTNEKLFF.

The rearrangement joins TRBV5-6 to TRBJ1-1; no firm D call. CDR1 is SGHDT and CDR2 is YYEEEE in the germline V gene. The CDR3 runs 13 residues. Trimming removed 1 base at V and 0 bases at J, with 4 bases between. The CDR3, as DNA: TGTGCCAGCAGCTTGCCGATGAACACTGAAGCTTTCTTT. Protein product: CASSLPMNTEAFF. Looking up the rest from reference TRBV5-6 and TRBJ1-1 gives the full variable domain: DAGVTQSPTHLIKTRGQQVTLRCSPKSGHDTVSWYQQALGQGPQFIFQYYEEEERQRGNFPDRFSGHQFPNYSSELNVNALLLGDSALYLCASSLPMNTEAFFGQGTRLTVV.

CDR3 nucleotide sequence: TGCGCCAGCAGCCAAGACGTCCCGGGGAGCTCTGGGGCCAACGTCCTGACTTTC. Protein product: CASSQDVPGSSGANVLTF. The chain employs TRBV4-1 and TRBJ2-6; D is possibly TRBD2 (5 bases). The CDR3 covers 18 residues. The V end lost 0 bases, the J end lost 0 bases, and 12 bases lay between the germline ends. CDR1 is MGHRA, CDR2 YSYEKL, per germline.

A single count supports this clone. The gene calls are TRBV28 and TRBJ1-2, with D perhaps TRBD1 (5 bases). CDR3 size: 15 residues. V was clipped by 2 bases and J by 4 bases, with 14 bases between them. Looked up from germline, CDR1 is MDHEN and CDR2 is SYDVKM. CDR3 sequence (DNA): TGTGCCAGCAGTTTACCCGCCGCCAGGGCCTATGGCTACACCTTC. Translating gives CASSLPAARAYGYTF.

The rearrangement joins TRBV7-2 to TRBJ2-1; D may be TRBD1 or TRBD2 (6 bases each). Trimming stripped 4 bases from V and 7 bases from J, with 20 bases between. This CDR3 is built from 16 residues. The germline V gene encodes CDR1 SGHTA and CDR2 FQGNSA. The CDR3 spells CASSYQASGAGNEQFF. CDR3 in DNA: TGTGCCAGCAGCTACCAGGCCTCGGGGGCGGGGAATGAGCAGTTCTTC.

V usage is TRBV15 and J usage is TRBJ1-1, with TRBD1 matching 7 bases. V was clipped by 5 bases and J by 4 bases; unmatched bases: 10. The CDR3 is 15 amino acids. CDR1 and CDR2 from the germline V gene are LNHNV and YYDKDF (reference sequence). The CDR3 sequence: CATSRRTGSRTEAFF. The DNA for the CDR3 is TGTGCCACCAGCCGAAGGACAGGATCTCGCACTGAAGCTTTCTTT. The variable domain in full, with the rest retrieved from reference TRBV15 and TRBJ1-1, is DAMVIQNPRYQVTQFGKPVTLSCSQTLNHNVMYWYQQKSSQAPKLLFHYYDKDFNNEADTPDNFQSRRPNTSFCFLDIRSPGLGDTAMYLCATSRRTGSRTEAFFGQGTRLTVV.

The chain joins TRBV28 to TRBJ1-1; a possible D gene is TRBD1 (5 bases). The ends were cut back, 7 bases at V and 5 bases at J, with 17 bases in the middle. The germline V gene encodes CDR1 MDHEN and CDR2 SYDVKM. The CDR3 runs to 14 residues. Written as DNA, the CDR3 is TGTGCCAGCATTCCTGACCCAGGGCGGACTGAAGCTTTCTTT. As protein: CASIPDPGRTEAFF. The full variable domain, in which reference TRBV28 and TRBJ1-1 provide the parts outside the CDR3, is DVKVTQSSRYLVKRTGEKVFLECVQDMDHENMFWYRQDPGLGLRLIYFSYDVKMKEKGDIPEGYSVSREKKERFSLILESASTNQTSMYLCASIPDPGRTEAFFGQGTRLTVV.

The CDR3 region is CASSYTPGETEAFF. The DNA of the CDR3 is TGCGCCAGCAGCTATACCCCAGGGGAAACTGAAGCTTTCTTT. The rearrangement uses TRBV5-1 and TRBJ1-1, with D maybe TRBD1 (6 bases). This CDR3 is built from 14 residues. Between the trimmed V and J ends, which lost 3 bases and 5 bases, there was a span of 14 bases. Germline loops: CDR1 SGHRS, CDR2 YFSETQ.

The V gene is TRBV5-1, the J gene TRBJ1-4; possibly TRBD1 for D (5 bases). With 0 bases removed from V and 2 bases from J, the gap between germline ends came to 5 bases. Germline CDR1 SGHRS, CDR2 YFSETQ. The CDR3 is made up of 14 amino acids. The CDR3 coding sequence is TGCGCCAGCAGCTTGGCAGGGACTAATGAAAAACTGTTTTTT. This translates into CASSLAGTNEKLFF.

A single count supports this clone. J is TRBJ1-5 and V is TRBV6-5; TRBD1 matches at 7 bases. The CDR3 has 15 amino acids. Looked up from germline, CDR1 is MNHEY and CDR2 is SVGAGI. Trimming removed 9 bases from V and 6 bases from J; junction bases left unmatched: 14. CDR3: CASSDPGGVGQPQHF. In nucleotides, the CDR3 is TGTGCCAGTTCTGACCCAGGGGGAGTCGGTCAGCCCCAGCATTTT.